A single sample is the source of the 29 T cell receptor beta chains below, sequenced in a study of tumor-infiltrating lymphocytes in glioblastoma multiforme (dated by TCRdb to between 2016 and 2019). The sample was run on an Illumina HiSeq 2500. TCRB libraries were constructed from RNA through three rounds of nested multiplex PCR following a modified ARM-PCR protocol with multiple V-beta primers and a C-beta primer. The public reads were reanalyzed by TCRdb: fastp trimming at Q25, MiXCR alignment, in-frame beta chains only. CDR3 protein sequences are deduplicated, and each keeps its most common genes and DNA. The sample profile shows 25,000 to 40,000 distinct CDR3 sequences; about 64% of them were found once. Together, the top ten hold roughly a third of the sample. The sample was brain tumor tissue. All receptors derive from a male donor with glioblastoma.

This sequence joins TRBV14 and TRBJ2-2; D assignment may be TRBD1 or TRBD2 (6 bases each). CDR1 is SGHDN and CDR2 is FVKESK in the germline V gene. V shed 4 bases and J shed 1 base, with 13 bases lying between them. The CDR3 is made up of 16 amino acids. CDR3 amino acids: CASSPLGGVNTGELFF. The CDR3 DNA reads TGTGCCAGCAGCCCGCTGGGGGGCGTGAACACCGGGGAGCTGTTTTTT.

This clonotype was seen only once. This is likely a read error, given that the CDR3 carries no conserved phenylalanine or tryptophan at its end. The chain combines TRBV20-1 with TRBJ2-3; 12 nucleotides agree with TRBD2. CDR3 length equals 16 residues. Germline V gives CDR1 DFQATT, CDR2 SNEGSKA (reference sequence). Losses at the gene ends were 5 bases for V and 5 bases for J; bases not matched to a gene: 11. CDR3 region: CSAGRLAGGGIDTQYL. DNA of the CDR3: TGCAGTGCTGGCAGGCTAGCGGGAGGGGGCATAGATACGCAGTATTTA.

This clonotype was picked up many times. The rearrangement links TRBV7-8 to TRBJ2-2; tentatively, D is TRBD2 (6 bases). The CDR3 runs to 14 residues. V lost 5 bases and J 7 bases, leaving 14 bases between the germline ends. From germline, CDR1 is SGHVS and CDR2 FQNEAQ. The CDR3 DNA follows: TGTGCCAGCAGCCCACGGGGGTTTAGCGGGGAGCTGTTTTTT. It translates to CASSPRGFSGELFF.

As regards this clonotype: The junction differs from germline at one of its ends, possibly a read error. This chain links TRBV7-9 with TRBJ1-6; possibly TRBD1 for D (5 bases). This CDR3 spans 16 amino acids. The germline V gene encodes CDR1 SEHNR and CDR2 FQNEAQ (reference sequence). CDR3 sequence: CASRAGTSGHSSSLHF. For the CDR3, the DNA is TGTGCCAGCAGGGCCGGGACTTCCGGGCACAGTTCATCCCTCCACTTT. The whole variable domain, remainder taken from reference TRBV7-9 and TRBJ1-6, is DTGVSQNPRHKITKRGQNVTFRCDPISEHNRLYWYRQTLGQGPEFLTYFQNEAQLEKSRLLSDRFSAERPKGSFSTLEIQRTEQGDSAMYLCASRAGTSGHSSSLHFGNGTRLTVT.

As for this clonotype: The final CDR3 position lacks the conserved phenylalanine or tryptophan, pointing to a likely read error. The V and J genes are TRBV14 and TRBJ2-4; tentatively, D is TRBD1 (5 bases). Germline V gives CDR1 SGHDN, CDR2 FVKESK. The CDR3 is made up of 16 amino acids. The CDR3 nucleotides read TGTGCCAGCAGCCAAGTCGGACACCTGGCCAAGAACATTCAGTACTCC. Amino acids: CASSQVGHLAKNIQYS.

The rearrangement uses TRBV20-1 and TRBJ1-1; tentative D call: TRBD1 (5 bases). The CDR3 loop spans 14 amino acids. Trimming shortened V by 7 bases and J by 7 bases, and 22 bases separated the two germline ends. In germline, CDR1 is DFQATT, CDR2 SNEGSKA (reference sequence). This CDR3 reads CSVIPRQWSDEAFF. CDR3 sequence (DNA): TGCAGTGTCATACCCAGACAGTGGTCTGATGAAGCTTTCTTT.

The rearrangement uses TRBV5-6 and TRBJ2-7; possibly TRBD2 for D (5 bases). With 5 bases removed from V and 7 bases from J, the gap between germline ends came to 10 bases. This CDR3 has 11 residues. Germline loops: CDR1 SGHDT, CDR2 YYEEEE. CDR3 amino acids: CASRLRLEQYF. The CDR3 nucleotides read TGTGCCAGCAGGTTGAGACTAGAGCAGTACTTC.

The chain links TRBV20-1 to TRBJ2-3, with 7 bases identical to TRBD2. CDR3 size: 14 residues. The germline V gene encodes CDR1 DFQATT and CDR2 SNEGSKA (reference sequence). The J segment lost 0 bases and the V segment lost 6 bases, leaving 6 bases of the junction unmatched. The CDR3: CSAKRERSTDTQYF. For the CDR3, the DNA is TGCAGTGCAAAGCGGGAAAGGAGCACAGATACGCAGTATTTT.

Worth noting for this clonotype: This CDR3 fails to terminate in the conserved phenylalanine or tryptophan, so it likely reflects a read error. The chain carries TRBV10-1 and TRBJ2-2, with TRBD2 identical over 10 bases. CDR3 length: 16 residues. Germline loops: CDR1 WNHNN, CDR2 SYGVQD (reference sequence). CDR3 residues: CASSEMASGRAGKLFS. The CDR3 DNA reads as TGCGCCAGCAGTGAAATGGCCAGCGGGAGGGCCGGGAAGCTGTTTTCT.

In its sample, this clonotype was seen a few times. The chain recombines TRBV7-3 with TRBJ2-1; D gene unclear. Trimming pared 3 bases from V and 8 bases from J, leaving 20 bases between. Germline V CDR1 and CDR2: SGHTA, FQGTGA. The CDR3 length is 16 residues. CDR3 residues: CASSLRLDPSGDEQFF. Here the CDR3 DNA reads TGTGCCAGCAGCTTGAGATTGGACCCTTCTGGCGATGAGCAGTTCTTC.

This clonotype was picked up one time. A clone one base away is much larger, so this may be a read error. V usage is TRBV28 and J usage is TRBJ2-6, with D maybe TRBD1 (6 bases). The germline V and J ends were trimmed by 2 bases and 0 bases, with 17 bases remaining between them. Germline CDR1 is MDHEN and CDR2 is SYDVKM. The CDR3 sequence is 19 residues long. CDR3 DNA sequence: TGTGCCAGCAGTTTACTACAGACAGGTCAGATCTCTGGGGCCAACGTCCTGACTTTC. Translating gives CASSLLQTGQISGANVLTF.

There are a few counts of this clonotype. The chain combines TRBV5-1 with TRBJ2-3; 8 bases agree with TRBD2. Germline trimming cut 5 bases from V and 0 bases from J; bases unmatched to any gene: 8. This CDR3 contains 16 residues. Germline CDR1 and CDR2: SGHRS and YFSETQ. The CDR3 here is CASRLGASGSTDTQYF. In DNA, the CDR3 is TGCGCCAGCAGGCTCGGGGCTAGCGGGAGCACAGATACGCAGTATTTT.

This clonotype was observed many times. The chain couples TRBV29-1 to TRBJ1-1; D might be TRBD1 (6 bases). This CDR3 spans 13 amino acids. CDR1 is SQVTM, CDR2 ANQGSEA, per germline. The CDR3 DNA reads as TGCAGTATTTTCGAGGCAGGGGAAACTGAAGCTTTCTTT. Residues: CSIFEAGETEAFF.

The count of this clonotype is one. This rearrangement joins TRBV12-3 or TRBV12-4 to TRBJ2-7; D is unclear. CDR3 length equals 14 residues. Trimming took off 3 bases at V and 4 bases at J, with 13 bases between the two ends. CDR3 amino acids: CASSFGPNAYEQYF. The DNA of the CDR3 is TGTGCCAGCAGTTTTGGACCCAATGCTTACGAGCAGTACTTC.

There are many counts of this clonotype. The CDR3 nucleotides read TGCAGTGCTTCCCCAACAGGGGAGGCAGATACGCAGTATTTT. This codes for CSASPTGEADTQYF. This chain uses TRBV20-1 with TRBJ2-3; a weak D match, TRBD1 (7 bases). V was pared by 5 bases and J by 4 bases, with 16 bases between. CDR3 size: 14 residues. The germline V gene encodes CDR1 DFQATT and CDR2 SNEGSKA (reference sequence).

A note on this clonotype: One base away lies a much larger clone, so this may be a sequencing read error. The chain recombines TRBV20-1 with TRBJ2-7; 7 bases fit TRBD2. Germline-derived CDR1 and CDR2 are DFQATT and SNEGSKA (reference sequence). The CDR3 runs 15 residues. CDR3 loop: CSAEWVGGSGNEPYF. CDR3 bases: TGCAGTGCCGAGTGGGTGGGCGGGAGTGGGAACGAGCCGTACTTC.

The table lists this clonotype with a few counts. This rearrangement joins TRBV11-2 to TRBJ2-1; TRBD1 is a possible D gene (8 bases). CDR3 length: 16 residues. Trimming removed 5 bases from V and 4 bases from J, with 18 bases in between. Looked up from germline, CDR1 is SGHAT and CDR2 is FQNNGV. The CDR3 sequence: CASSHRGGLSYNEQFF. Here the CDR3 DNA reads TGTGCCAGCAGCCACAGGGGGGGCCTCTCATACAATGAGCAGTTCTTC.

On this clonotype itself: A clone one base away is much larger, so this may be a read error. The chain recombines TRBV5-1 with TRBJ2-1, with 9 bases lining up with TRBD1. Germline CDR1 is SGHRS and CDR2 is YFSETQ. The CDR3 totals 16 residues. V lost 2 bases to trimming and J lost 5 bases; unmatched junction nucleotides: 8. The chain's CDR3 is CASSFTLGQGNNEQFF. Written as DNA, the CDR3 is TGCGCCAGCAGCTTCACTCTGGGACAGGGTAACAATGAGCAGTTCTTC.

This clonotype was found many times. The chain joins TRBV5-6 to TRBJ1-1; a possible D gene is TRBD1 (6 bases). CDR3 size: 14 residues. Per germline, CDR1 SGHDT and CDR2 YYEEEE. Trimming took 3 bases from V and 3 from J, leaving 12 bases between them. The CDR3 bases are TGTGCCAGCAGCTGGGGCCCAGGGGACACTGAAGCTTTCTTT. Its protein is CASSWGPGDTEAFF.

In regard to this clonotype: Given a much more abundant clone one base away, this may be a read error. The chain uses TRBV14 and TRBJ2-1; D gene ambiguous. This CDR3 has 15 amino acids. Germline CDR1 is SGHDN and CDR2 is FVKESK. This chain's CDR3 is CANSQDGARHNEQFF. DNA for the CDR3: TGTGCCAACAGCCAAGATGGCGCCAGGCACAATGAGCAGTTCTTC. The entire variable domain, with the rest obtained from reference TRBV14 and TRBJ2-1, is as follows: EAGVTQFPSHSVIEKGQTVTLRCDPISGHDNLYWYRRVMGKEIKFLLHFVKESKQDESGMPNNRFLAERTGGTYSTLKVQPAELEDSGVYFCANSQDGARHNEQFFGPGTRLTVL.

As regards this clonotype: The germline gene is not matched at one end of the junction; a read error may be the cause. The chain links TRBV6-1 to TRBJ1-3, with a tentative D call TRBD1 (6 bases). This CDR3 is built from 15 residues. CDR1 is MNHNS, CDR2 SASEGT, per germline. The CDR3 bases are TGTGCCAGCAGTGATTGGGACATCTCTGGAAACAACATATATTTT. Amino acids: CASSDWDISGNNIYF.

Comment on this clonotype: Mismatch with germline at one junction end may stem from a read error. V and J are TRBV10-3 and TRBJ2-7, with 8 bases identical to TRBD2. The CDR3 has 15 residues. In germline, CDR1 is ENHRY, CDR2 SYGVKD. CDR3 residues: CAISESTSVGYEQCF. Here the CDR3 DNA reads TGTGCCATCAGTGAGTCGACTAGCGTGGGATACGAGCAGTGCTTC.

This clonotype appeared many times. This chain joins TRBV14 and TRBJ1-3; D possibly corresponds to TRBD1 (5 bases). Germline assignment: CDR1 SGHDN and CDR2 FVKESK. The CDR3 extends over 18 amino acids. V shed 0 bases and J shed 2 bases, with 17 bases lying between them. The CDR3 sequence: CASSQDFQASGPGNTIYF. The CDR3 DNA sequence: TGTGCCAGCAGCCAAGATTTCCAGGCATCGGGGCCTGGAAACACCATATATTTT.

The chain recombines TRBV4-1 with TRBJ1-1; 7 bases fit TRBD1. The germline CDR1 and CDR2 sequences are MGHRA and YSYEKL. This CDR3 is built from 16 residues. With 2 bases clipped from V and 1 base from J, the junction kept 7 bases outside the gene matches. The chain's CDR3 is CASSQSHGQENTEAFF. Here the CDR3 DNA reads TGCGCCAGCAGCCAAAGCCACGGACAGGAGAACACTGAAGCTTTCTTT.

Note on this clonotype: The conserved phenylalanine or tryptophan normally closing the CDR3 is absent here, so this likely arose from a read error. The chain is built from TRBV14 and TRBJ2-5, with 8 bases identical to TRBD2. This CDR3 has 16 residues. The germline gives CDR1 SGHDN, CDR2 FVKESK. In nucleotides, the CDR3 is TGTGCCAGCAGCCAAGTTTGGACTAGCAGAGAAGAGATCCAGTACTAC. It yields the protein CASSQVWTSREEIQYY.

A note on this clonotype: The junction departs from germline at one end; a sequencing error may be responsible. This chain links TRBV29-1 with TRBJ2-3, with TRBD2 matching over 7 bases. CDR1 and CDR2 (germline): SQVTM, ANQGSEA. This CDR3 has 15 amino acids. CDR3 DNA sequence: TGCAGCGTTGTAAGATCGGGAGGCCCCACAGCTACGCAGTATTTT. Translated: CSVVRSGGPTATQYF.

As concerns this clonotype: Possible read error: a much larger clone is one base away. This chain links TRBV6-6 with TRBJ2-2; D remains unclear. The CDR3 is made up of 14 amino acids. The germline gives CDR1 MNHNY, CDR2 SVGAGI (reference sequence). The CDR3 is CASSYGPNIGELFF. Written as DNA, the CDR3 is TGTGCCAGCAGTTACGGTCCTAACATCGGGGAGCTGTTTTTT.

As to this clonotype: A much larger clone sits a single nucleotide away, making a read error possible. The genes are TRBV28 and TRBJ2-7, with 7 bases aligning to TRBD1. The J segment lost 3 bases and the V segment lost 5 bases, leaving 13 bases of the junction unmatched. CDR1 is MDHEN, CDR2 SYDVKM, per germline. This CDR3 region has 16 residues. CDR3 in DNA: TGTGCCAGCAGTCCCAGGAGTAAAGGGGGCGGCTACGAGCAGTACTTC. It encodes CASSPRSKGGGYEQYF.

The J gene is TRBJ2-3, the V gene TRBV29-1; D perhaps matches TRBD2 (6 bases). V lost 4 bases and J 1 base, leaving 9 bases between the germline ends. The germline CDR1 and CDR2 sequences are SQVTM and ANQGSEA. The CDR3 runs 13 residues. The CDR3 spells CSVAGRRTDTQYF. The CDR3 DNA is TGCAGCGTTGCCGGGAGACGCACAGATACGCAGTATTTT.